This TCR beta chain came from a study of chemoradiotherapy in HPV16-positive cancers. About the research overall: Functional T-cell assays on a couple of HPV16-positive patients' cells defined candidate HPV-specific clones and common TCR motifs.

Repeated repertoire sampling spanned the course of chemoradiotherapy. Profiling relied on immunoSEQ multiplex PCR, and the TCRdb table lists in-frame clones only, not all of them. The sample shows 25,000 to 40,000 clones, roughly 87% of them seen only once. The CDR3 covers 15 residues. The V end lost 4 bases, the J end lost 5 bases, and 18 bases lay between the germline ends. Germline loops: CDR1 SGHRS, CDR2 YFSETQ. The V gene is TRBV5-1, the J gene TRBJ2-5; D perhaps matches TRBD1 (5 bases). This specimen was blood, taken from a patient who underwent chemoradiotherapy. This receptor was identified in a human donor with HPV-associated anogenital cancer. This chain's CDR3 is CASSLGGHSRETQYF. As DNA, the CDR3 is TGCGCCAGCAGCCTGGGCGGACACTCCCGGGAGACCCAGTACTTC.